What follows describes a single T cell receptor beta chain. The antigen remains undetermined. The data were taken from a study of identical twins. Template switching supplied a universal primer site; unique molecular identifiers were carried on the cDNA. TCRdb called the 5' RACE reads again in MiXCR, with one record for every CDR3 protein. In the table there are fewer than 500,000 distinct CDR3 sequences, around an eighth of which are singletons. V was pared by 3 bases and J by 1 base, with 13 bases between. From germline, CDR1 is SGHRS and CDR2 YFSETQ. The CDR3 runs 16 residues. Study-wide points: Insertions ran lower in abundant cord blood beta clonotypes, though not in memory repertoires. Recombination models fit unrelated individuals' TCR alpha sharing but underestimated twins'.

These data also featured in a second study, about yellow fever vaccine responses in identical twins. That work adds: Twins reportedly had a vaccine T cell response that seemed partly convergent, partly personalized.

This chain links TRBV5-1 with TRBJ2-2, with D possibly being TRBD1 (5 bases). This receptor was taken from a woman aged 18-29 years in good health. Sample: CD4+ T cells sorted from blood. CDR3 nucleotides: TGCGCCAGCAGCTCCGACAGTACCATGAACACCGGGGAGCTGTTTTTT. This encodes CASSSDSTMNTGELFF.